The subject of this entry is one T cell receptor beta chain. The data originate from a study of blood T cell repertoires in COVID-19. Study-level information: Material from acute and convalescent COVID-19 was sourced from the United States, Italy and Spain.

In the study's own analysis: For nucleated cells, counts were estimated from reference gene primer amplification. Some clones are missing from TCRdb's copy, which holds only in-frame ones; the method was immunoSEQ multiplex PCR. V, J and clone size derive from that table, while D and trimming were established from the DNA sequence. Of about 440,000 clones listed, about 91% were seen once; the top ten hold around 12%. The receptor was derived from a woman aged 45-59 years with COVID-19, enrolled during active disease. The sequenced sample consisted of peripheral blood.

This chain's CDR3 is CASSAAPKETQYF. As DNA, the CDR3 is TGTGCCAGCAGCGCTGCGCCAAAGGAGACCCAGTACTTC. The chain is built from TRBV9 and TRBJ2-5; D ambiguous. Germline V CDR1 and CDR2: SGDLS, YYNGEE. V dropped 3 bases and J dropped 5 bases, with 11 bases sitting between them. There are 13 residues in the CDR3. The variable domain in full, with the rest retrieved from reference TRBV9 and TRBJ2-5, is DSGVTQTPKHLITATGQRVTLRCSPRSGDLSVYWYQQSLDQGLQFLIQYYNGEERAKGNILERFSAQQFPDLHSELNLSSLELGDSALYFCASSAAPKETQYFGPGTRLLVL.